Each of the 8 T cell receptor beta chains below was sequenced from the same sample in a study of Ad26.COV2.S vaccination and SARS-CoV-2 variants. Specified treatment: about 20 received Ad26.COV2.S at low or high dose, single or two shots; roughly 5 received placebo; per-sample allocation not given. Sampling was performed 63 days after the first vaccine or placebo injection. TCRdb's table, derived via immunoSEQ multiplex PCR, lists solely in-frame clones and lacks some. The data contain approximately 360,000 clones, roughly four fifths of them singletons. Material: peripheral blood, obtained in a trial of Ad26.COV2.S vaccine versus placebo. The receptors derive from a person aged 18-65 years who received the Ad26.COV2.S COVID-19 vaccine or a placebo.

The V and J genes are TRBV19 and TRBJ2-7, with 11 nucleotides matching TRBD2. This CDR3 is built from 15 residues. Germline V gene sequence: CDR1 LNHDA, CDR2 SQIVND (reference sequence). The J segment lost 3 bases and the V segment lost 10 bases, leaving 11 bases of the junction unmatched. The CDR3 loop reads CATNRRTSGFYEQYF. CDR3 sequence (DNA): TGTGCCACCAACCGCCGGACTAGCGGGTTCTACGAGCAGTACTTC.

The chain has TRBV13 and TRBJ2-5; D remains ambiguous. CDR3 size: 14 residues. V lost 1 base, J lost 0 bases, and 6 bases lay in between. The germline V gene encodes CDR1 PRHDT and CDR2 FYEKMQ (reference sequence). The CDR3 region is CASSLEEYQETQYF. The CDR3 nucleotides are TGTGCCAGCAGCTTAGAAGAATACCAAGAGACCCAGTACTTC.

The V and J genes are TRBV29-1 and TRBJ2-3; 7 nucleotides line up with TRBD1. CDR3 length: 12 amino acids. V shed 7 bases, J shed 7 bases, and the junction held 8 bases outside the gene matches. Germline CDR1 SQVTM, CDR2 ANQGSEA. The CDR3 nucleotides are TGCAGCGCAGGACAGGCTGGAAATACGCAGTATTTT. As protein: CSAGQAGNTQYF.

This rearrangement joins TRBV2 to TRBJ2-2, with 10 bases fitting TRBD2. V was clipped by 2 bases and J by 1 base; unmatched bases: 4. The germline V gene has CDR1 SNHLY and CDR2 FYNNEI. This CDR3 contains 17 residues. In nucleotides, the CDR3 is TGTGCCAGCAGTGAAAAGAGACTAGCGGGGAACACCGGGGAGCTGTTTTTT. Amino acid sequence: CASSEKRLAGNTGELFF.

The chain uses TRBV5-1 and TRBJ2-5, with 9 bases identical to TRBD1. Germline CDR1 reads SGHRS; CDR2 reads YFSETQ. The CDR3 totals 14 residues. After removal of 0 bases from V and 7 bases from J, the junction contained 4 bases not matched to a gene. Written as DNA, the CDR3 is TGCGCCAGCAGCTTGGACAGGGGGCTGGGGACCCAGTACTTC. It specifies CASSLDRGLGTQYF.

The chain couples TRBV5-1 to TRBJ2-5, with D perhaps TRBD1 or TRBD2 (6 bases each). Germline V gene sequence: CDR1 SGHRS, CDR2 YFSETQ. The CDR3 covers 15 residues. The V and J ends lost 4 bases and 1 base respectively, with 14 bases between them. This CDR3 reads CASSGRGQLQETQYF. CDR3 sequence (DNA): TGCGCCAGCAGCGGGCGGGGACAACTCCAAGAGACCCAGTACTTC.

The chain recombines TRBV19 with TRBJ2-7, with 9 bases that match TRBD1. The germline V gene has CDR1 LNHDA and CDR2 SQIVND (reference sequence). Unmatched junction bases numbered 6, after V lost 4 bases and J lost 5 bases. The CDR3 loop spans 14 amino acids. The CDR3 DNA is TGTGCCAGTAGTAGGGGACAGGGATTCAACGAGCAGTACTTC. Protein product: CASSRGQGFNEQYF. Supplemented by reference TRBV19 and TRBJ2-7, the full variable domain reads DGGITQSPKYLFRKEGQNVTLSCEQNLNHDAMYWYRQDPGQGLRLIYYSQIVNDFQKGDIAEGYSVSREKKESFPLTVTSAQKNPTAFYLCASSRGQGFNEQYFGPGTRLTVT.

The V gene is TRBV3-1 (or the pseudogene TRBV3-2), the J gene TRBJ1-2; D gene ambiguous. The CDR3 extends over 15 amino acids. V gave up 1 base and J gave up 3 bases, with 12 bases separating them. Germline V CDR1 and CDR2: LGHDT, YNNKEL (reference sequence). Written as DNA, the CDR3 is TGTGCCAGCAGCCAAGCCGGCGGAGACTACTATGGCTACACCTTC. Its translation is CASSQAGGDYYGYTF.